Following are 5 T cell receptor beta chains from one sample sequenced in a study of identical twins. MiXCR, run by TCRdb on the 5' RACE reads, gives a single entry per CDR3 protein. The sample includes approximately 600,000 distinct CDR3 sequences, 7.1% seen only once; the top ten take around 1.6%. The same data also went into a second study, on yellow fever vaccine responses in identical twins.

Sequencing was carried out using PBMCs. These receptors were collected from a woman aged 18-29 years in good health.

This chain uses TRBV5-1 with TRBJ2-2; D is undetermined. Germline V CDR1 and CDR2: SGHRS, YFSETQ. With 4 bases removed from V and 1 base from J, the gap between germline ends came to 17 bases. This CDR3 spans 17 amino acids. The CDR3 region is CASSPVGSSMNTGELFF. The CDR3 bases are TGCGCCAGCAGCCCCGTGGGATCTTCGATGAACACCGGGGAGCTGTTTTTT.

This clonotype occurred a few times. The chain couples TRBV20-1 to TRBJ2-7; D possibly uses TRBD1 or TRBD2 (5 bases each). Germline CDR1 and CDR2: DFQATT and SNEGSKA (reference sequence). Trimming stripped 0 bases from V and 0 bases from J, with 6 bases between. This CDR3 has 13 amino acids. The CDR3 loop is CSAREGTSYEQYF. CDR3 bases: TGCAGTGCTAGAGAGGGGACCTCCTACGAGCAGTACTTC.

The V gene is TRBV5-1, the J gene TRBJ2-7, with 9 bases matching TRBD1. This CDR3 is 19 amino acids long. After removal of 3 bases from V and 3 bases from J, the junction contained 19 bases not matched to a gene. CDR1 SGHRS and CDR2 YFSETQ come from the germline V gene. CDR3 loop: CASSSRDRAGRPGNYEQYF. In DNA form, the CDR3 reads TGCGCCAGCAGCTCCCGGGACAGGGCCGGCCGCCCGGGAAACTACGAGCAGTACTTC.

This clonotype was seen repeatedly, ten times or more. This rearrangement joins TRBV10-3 to TRBJ2-5; the D is unclear. V was pared by 0 bases and J by 5 bases, with 16 bases between. Germline loops: CDR1 ENHRY, CDR2 SYGVKD. The CDR3 totals 16 residues. CDR3 sequence (DNA): TGTGCCATCAGTGAGTCGATTATCCGCCGCCAGGAGACCCAGTACTTC. Encoded protein: CAISESIIRRQETQYF.

This clonotype has a handful of counts. V and J are TRBV7-9 and TRBJ2-7; possibly TRBD1 for D (5 bases). Trimming took 1 base from V and 2 from J, leaving 12 bases between them. CDR1 is SEHNR, CDR2 FQNEAQ, per germline (reference sequence). The CDR3 is made up of 15 amino acids. The CDR3 here is CASSLDHRQTYEQYF. The CDR3 DNA reads as TGTGCCAGCAGCTTAGATCACAGGCAAACCTACGAGCAGTACTTC.